The clone carrying this T cell receptor beta chain was detected a few times. The data were obtained in a study of blood T cell repertoires in COVID-19. Study-level background: Sources were T cells, B-cell-depleted T cells, or PBMCs; the material itself was cDNA or gDNA.

The V end was cut by 3 bases, the J end by 5 bases, with 14 bases between. In germline, CDR1 is SGHRS, CDR2 YFSETQ. The CDR3 contains 14 residues. Methods used by the authors: The assay estimated nucleated cells by amplifying reference gene primers. The data were produced by immunoSEQ multiplex PCR, yet TCRdb's version contains in-frame clones alone and is incomplete. From that table come the V and J calls and clone size; the DNA was used to work out D and trimming. The sample has under 450,000 clones, roughly 88% seen once. Enrolled during active infection, Seattle patients were then followed longitudinally.

This TCR was recovered from a woman aged 50 to 65 with COVID-19, enrolled during active disease. V usage is TRBV5-1 and J usage is TRBJ1-1; D might be TRBD1 (6 bases). Sequences were obtained from peripheral blood. Written as DNA, the CDR3 is TGCGCCAGCAGCTGGACAACAGGGAATACTGAAGCTTTCTTT. Its translation: CASSWTTGNTEAFF. The full variable domain, with the rest looked up from reference TRBV5-1 and TRBJ1-1, is KAGVTQTPRYLIKTRGQQVTLSCSPISGHRSVSWYQQTPGQGLQFLFEYFSETQRNKGNFPGRFSGRQFSNSRSEMNVSTLELGDSALYLCASSWTTGNTEAFFGQGTRLTVV.